The clone carrying this T cell receptor beta chain was counted a few times. CDR3 length: 15 residues. Germline V gene lookup returns CDR1 SGHTS and CDR2 YDEGEE. V gave up 2 bases and J gave up 0 bases, with 9 bases separating them. Time point meaning: after dendritic cell vaccination, including at tumor progression/relapse. Selection required adequate fresh-frozen tumor tissue plus more than two years' survival data. This sample is drawn from a study of glioma-infiltrating T cells after dendritic cell vaccination. Only in-frame clones appear in the TCRdb table, and some are missing; sequencing was by immunoSEQ multiplex PCR. Among more than 45,000 clones listed, around 83% were seen once.

This TCR was sampled from a human donor with glioblastoma. Specimen: blood, collected after dendritic cell vaccination. The chain recombines TRBV5-8 with TRBJ1-3; D remains ambiguous. CDR3 sequence: CASSFGAASGNTIYF. CDR3 DNA sequence: TGTGCCAGCAGCTTTGGAGCCGCCTCTGGAAACACCATATATTTT.